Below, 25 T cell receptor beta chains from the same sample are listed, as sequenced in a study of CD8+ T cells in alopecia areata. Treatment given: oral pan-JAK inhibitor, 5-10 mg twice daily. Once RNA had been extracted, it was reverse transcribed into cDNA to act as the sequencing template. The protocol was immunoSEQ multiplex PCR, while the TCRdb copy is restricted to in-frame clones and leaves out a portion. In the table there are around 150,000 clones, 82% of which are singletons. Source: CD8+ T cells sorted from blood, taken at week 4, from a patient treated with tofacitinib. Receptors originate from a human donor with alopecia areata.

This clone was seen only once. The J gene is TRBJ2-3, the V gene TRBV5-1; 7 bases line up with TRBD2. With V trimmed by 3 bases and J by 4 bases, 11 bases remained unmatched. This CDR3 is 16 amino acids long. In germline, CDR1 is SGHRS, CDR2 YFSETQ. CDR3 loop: CASSSLTSFMADTQYF. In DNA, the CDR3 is TGCGCCAGCAGCTCTCTGACTAGCTTCATGGCAGATACGCAGTATTTT.

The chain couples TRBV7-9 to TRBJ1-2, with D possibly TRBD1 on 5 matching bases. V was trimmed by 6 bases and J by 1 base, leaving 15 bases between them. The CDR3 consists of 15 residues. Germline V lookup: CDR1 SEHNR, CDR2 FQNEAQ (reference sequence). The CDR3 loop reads CASRPLMDNNYGYTF. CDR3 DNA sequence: TGTGCCAGCAGGCCACTTATGGACAATAACTATGGCTACACCTTC.

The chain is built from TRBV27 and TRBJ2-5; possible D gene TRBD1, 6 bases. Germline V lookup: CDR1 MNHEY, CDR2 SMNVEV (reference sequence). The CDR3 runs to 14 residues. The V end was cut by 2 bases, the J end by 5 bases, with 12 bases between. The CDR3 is CASSLQGRRETQYF. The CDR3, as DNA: TGTGCCAGCAGTTTACAGGGGCGCAGGGAGACCCAGTACTTC.

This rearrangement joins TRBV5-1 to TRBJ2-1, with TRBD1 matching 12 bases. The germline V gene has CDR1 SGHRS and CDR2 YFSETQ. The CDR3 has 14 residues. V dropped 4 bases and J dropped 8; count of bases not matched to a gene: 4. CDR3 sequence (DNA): TGCGCCAGCAGCACCGGGACAGGGGGCTATGAGCAGTTCTTC. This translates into CASSTGTGGYEQFF.

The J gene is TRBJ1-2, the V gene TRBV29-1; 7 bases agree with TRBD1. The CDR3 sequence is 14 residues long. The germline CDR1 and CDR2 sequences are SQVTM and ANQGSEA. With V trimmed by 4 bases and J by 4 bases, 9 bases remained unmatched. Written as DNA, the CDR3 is TGCAGCGTTGTGCCGAGGGGGCCGGGCTATGGCTACACCTTC. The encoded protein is CSVVPRGPGYGYTF.

CDR3 coding DNA: TGTGCCATCAGTGAGGTCTTAGACGGCCACTACGAGCAGTACTTC. Amino acids: CAISEVLDGHYEQYF. The rearrangement uses TRBV10-3 and TRBJ2-7; no clear D gene. CDR1 and CDR2 (germline): ENHRY, SYGVKD. Trimming removed 2 bases at V and 3 bases at J, with 14 bases between. The CDR3 covers 15 residues.

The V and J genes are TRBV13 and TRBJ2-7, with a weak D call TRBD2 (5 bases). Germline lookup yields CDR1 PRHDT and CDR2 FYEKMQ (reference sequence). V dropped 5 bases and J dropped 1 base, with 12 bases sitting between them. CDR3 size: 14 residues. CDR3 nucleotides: TGTGCCAGCAGCCCTATGACGGGATCCTACGAGCAGTACTTC. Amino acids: CASSPMTGSYEQYF.

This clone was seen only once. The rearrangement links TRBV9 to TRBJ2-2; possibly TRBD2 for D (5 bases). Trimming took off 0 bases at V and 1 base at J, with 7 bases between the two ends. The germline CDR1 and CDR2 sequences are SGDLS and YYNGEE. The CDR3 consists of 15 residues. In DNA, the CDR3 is TGTGCCAGCAGCGTAGGGGCGGGGAACACCGGGGAGCTGTTTTTT. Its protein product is CASSVGAGNTGELFF.

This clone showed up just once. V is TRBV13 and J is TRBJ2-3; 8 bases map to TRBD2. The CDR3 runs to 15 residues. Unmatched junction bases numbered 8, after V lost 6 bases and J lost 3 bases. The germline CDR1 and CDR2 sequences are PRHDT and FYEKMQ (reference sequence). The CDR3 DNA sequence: TGTGCCAGCAGTCCCCCGGGGGGGCGTACAGATACGCAGTATTTT. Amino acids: CASSPPGGRTDTQYF.

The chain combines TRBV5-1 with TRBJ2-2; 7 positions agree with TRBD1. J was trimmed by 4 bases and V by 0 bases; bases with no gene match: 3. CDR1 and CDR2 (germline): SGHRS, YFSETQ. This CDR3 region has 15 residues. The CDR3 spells CASSLGDSPTGELFF. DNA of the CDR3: TGCGCCAGCAGCTTGGGGGACAGCCCCACCGGGGAGCTGTTTTTT.

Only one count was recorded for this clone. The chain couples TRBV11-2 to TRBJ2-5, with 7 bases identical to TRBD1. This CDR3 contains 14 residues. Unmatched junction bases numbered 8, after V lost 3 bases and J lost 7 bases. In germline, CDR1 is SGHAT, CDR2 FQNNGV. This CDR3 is CASSFPGGLGTQYF. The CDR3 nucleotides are TGTGCCAGCAGCTTCCCAGGGGGTTTGGGGACCCAGTACTTC.

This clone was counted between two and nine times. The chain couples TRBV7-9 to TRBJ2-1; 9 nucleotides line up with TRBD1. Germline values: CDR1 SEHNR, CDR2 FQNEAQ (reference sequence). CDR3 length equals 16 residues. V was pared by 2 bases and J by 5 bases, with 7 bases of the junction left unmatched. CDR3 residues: CASSLPRTGADNEQFF. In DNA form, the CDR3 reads TGTGCCAGCAGCTTACCGCGGACAGGGGCAGACAATGAGCAGTTCTTC.

Written as DNA, the CDR3 is TGTGCCAGCAGCCCCCGGGACGGCTCCCCCGAGCAGTACTTC. Translated, it gives CASSPRDGSPEQYF. The chain combines TRBV6-5 with TRBJ2-5, with D possibly called TRBD1 or TRBD2 (5 bases each). With the DNA end fitting TRBJ2-7 better, the J assignment may be wrong. Germline lookup yields CDR1 MNHEY and CDR2 SVGAGI. The CDR3 has 14 residues.

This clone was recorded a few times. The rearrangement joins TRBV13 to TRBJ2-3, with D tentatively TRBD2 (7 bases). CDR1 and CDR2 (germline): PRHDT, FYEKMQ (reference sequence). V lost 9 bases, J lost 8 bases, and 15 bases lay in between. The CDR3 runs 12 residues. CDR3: CASARGGATQYF. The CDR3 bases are TGTGCCAGTGCTAGGGGGGGCGCTACGCAGTATTTT.

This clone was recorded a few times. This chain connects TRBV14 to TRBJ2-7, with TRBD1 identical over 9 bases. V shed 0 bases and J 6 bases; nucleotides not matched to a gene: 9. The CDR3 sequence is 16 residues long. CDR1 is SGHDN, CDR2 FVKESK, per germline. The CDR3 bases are TGTGCCAGCAGCCAAGATTCAGGGACAGGGAAGGGCGAGCAGTACTTC. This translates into CASSQDSGTGKGEQYF.

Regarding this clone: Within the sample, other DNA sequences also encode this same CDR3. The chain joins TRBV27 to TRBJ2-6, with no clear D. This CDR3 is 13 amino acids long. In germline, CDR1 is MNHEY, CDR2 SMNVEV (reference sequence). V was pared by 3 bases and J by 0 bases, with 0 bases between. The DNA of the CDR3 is TGTGCCAGCAGTTTCTCTGGGGCCAACGTCCTGACTTTC. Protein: CASSFSGANVLTF.

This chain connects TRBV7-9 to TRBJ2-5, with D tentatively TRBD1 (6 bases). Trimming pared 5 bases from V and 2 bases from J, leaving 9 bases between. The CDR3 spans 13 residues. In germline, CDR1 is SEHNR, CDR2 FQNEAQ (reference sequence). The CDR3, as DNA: TGTGCCAGCAGCCCGGACAGTCAAGAGACCCAGTACTTC. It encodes CASSPDSQETQYF.

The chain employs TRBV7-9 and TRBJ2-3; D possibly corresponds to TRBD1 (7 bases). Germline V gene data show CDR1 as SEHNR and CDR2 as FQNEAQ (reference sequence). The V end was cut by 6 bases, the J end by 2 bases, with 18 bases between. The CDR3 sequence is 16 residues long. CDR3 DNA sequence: TGTGCCAGCAGTCCACGGAGGGGGCCTCACACAGATACGCAGTATTTT. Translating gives CASSPRRGPHTDTQYF.

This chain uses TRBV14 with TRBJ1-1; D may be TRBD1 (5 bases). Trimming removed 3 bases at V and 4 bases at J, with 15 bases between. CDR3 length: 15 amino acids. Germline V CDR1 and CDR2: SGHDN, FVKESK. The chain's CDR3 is CASSHIFGGSTEAFF. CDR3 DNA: TGTGCCAGCAGCCACATTTTCGGGGGAAGCACTGAAGCTTTCTTT. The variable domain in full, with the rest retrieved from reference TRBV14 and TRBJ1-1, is EAGVTQFPSHSVIEKGQTVTLRCDPISGHDNLYWYRRVMGKEIKFLLHFVKESKQDESGMPNNRFLAERTGGTYSTLKVQPAELEDSGVYFCASSHIFGGSTEAFFGQGTRLTVV.

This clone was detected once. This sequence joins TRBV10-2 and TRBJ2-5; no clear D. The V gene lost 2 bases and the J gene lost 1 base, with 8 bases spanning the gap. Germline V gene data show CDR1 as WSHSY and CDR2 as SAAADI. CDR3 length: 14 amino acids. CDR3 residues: CASSEMVAQETQYF. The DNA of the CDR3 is TGCGCCAGCAGTGAGATGGTAGCCCAAGAGACCCAGTACTTC.

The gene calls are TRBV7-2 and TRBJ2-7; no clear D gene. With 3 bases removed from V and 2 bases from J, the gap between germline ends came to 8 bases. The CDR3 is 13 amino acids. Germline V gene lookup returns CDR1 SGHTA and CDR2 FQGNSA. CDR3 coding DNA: TGTGCCAGCAGCTTTGGGGTCCCCTACGAGCAGTACTTC. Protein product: CASSFGVPYEQYF.

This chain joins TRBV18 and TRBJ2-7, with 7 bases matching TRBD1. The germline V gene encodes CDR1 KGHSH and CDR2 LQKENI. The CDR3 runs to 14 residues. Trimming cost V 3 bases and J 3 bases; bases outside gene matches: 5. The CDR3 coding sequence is TGTGCCAGCTCACCGCCGGGACAGAACTACGAGCAGTACTTC. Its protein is CASSPPGQNYEQYF.

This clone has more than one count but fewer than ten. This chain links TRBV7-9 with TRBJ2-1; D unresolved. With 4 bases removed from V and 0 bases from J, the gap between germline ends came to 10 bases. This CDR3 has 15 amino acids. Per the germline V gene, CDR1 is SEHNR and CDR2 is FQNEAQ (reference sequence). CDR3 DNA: TGTGCCAGCAGCTCCCCGGTGAGCTCCTACAATGAGCAGTTCTTC. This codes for CASSSPVSSYNEQFF.

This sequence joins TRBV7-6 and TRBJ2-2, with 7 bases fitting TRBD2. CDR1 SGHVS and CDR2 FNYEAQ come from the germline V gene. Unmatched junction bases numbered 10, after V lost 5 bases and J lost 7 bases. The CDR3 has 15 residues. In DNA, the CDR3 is TGTGCCAGCAGCCCTGGGACTACGCTTGGCGGGGAGCTGTTTTTT. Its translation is CASSPGTTLGGELFF.

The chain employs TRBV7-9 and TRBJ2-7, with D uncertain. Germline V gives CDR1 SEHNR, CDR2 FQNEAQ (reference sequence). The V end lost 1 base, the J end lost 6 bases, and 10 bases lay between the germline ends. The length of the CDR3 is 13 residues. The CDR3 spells CASSLVTGSEQYF. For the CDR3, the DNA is TGTGCCAGCAGCTTAGTTACGGGCTCCGAGCAGTACTTC.